This section outlines one T cell receptor (beta chain) sequence together with its context. The antigen remains undetermined. This entry belongs to a study of cytomegalovirus exposure and HLA in healthy donors. Study observations and caveats: Association of approximately 18,000 TCR beta sequences with HLA alleles was found at 0.05 false discovery rate in a later analysis.

Researchers ran the PCR with 60 Vbeta and 13 Jbeta primers. The protocol was immunoSEQ multiplex PCR, while the TCRdb copy is restricted to in-frame clones and leaves out a portion. The data contain about 150,000 clones, 70% to 90% of them singletons. CDR1 and CDR2 from the germline V gene are LGHNA and YNFKEQ. The CDR3 extends over 13 amino acids. Trimming removed 0 bases from V and 9 bases from J, with 9 bases in between. The TCR originated in a woman in her 40s in good health and CMV-seropositive. The genes are TRBV4-2 and TRBJ1-5; D is ambiguous. Material: PBMCs. Here the CDR3 DNA reads TGTGCCAGCAGCCAAGATATAGAACTGCCCCAGCATTTT. Its translation: CASSQDIELPQHF.